Listed below are T cell receptor beta chains from one sample, sequenced in a study of blood T cell repertoires in COVID-19. Profiled with immunoSEQ multiplex PCR; TCRdb holds only in-frame clones, not every one. The sample records approximately 100,000 clones, around 85% being singletons. Sequencing used peripheral blood. These TCRs come from a woman aged 80 or over with acute or convalescent COVID-19. Both conserved end residues are part of each CDR3. The order of the fields is clone size, V gene, J gene, D gene, CDR3 protein, CDR3 DNA. The D gene is left open where the match is weak. For some rows the clone size is stated as once, few or many, or as a class when expanded; others skip it.

abundance: -
v_gene: TRBV11-1
j_gene: TRBJ1-5
d_gene: -
CDR3aa: CASSLDGGRQPQHF
CDR3nt: TGTGCCAGCAGCTTAGACGGGGGTCGCCAGCCCCAGCATTTT

abundance: -
v_gene: TRBV4-2
j_gene: TRBJ1-2
d_gene: -
CDR3aa: CASSQDGAGTASGGYTF
CDR3nt: TGTGCCAGCAGCCAAGATGGGGCGGGGACCGCCTCGGGGGGCTACACCTTC

abundance: -
v_gene: TRBV30
j_gene: TRBJ2-7
d_gene: -
CDR3aa: CAWSGDYEQYF
CDR3nt: TGTGCCTGGAGTGGCGACTACGAGCAGTACTTC

abundance: once
v_gene: TRBV18
j_gene: TRBJ1-3
d_gene: TRBD1
CDR3aa: CASAPAQGSFGNTIYF
CDR3nt: TGTGCCAGCGCCCCTGCACAGGGGTCCTTCGGAAACACCATATATTTT

abundance: once
v_gene: TRBV6-1
j_gene: TRBJ1-3
d_gene: -
CDR3aa: CASSETGYSGNTIYF
CDR3nt: TGTGCCAGCAGTGAGACAGGTTACTCTGGAAACACCATATATTTT

abundance: -
v_gene: TRBV28
j_gene: TRBJ1-5
d_gene: -
CDR3aa: CASSLSVVNQRPQHF
CDR3nt: TGTGCCAGCAGTTTATCGGTCGTTAATCAGCGGCCCCAGCATTTT

abundance: -
v_gene: TRBV6-5
j_gene: TRBJ1-1
d_gene: -
CDR3aa: CASSFRQDNTEAFF
CDR3nt: TGTGCCAGCAGTTTCAGACAGGACAACACTGAAGCTTTCTTT

abundance: -
v_gene: TRBV6-5
j_gene: TRBJ1-5
d_gene: -
CDR3aa: CASSYSYPPEPQHF
CDR3nt: TGTGCCAGCAGTTACTCCTACCCGCCTGAGCCCCAGCATTTT

abundance: -
v_gene: TRBV7-2
j_gene: TRBJ1-1
d_gene: TRBD1
CDR3aa: CASSLQGARTEAFF
CDR3nt: TGTGCCAGCAGCCTACAGGGGGCTCGCACTGAAGCTTTCTTT

abundance: -
v_gene: TRBV5-1
j_gene: TRBJ1-1
d_gene: -
CDR3aa: CASSFRDEAFF
CDR3nt: TGCGCCAGCAGCTTCAGGGATGAAGCTTTCTTT

abundance: once
v_gene: TRBV28
j_gene: TRBJ1-6
d_gene: TRBD1
CDR3aa: CASSSDRGVSYNSPLHF
CDR3nt: TGTGCCAGCAGTTCCGACAGGGGCGTTTCCTATAATTCACCCCTCCACTTT

abundance: -
v_gene: TRBV5-1
j_gene: TRBJ1-1
d_gene: -
CDR3aa: CASSRGRNTEAFF
CDR3nt: TGCGCCAGCAGCCGGGGAAGGAACACTGAAGCTTTCTTT

abundance: -
v_gene: TRBV2
j_gene: TRBJ1-2
d_gene: TRBD1
CDR3aa: CASRGDRLYGYTF
CDR3nt: TGTGCCAGCAGAGGGGACAGGTTGTATGGCTACACCTTC

abundance: -
v_gene: TRBV27
j_gene: TRBJ1-1
d_gene: -
CDR3aa: CASSSGTLYTEAFF
CDR3nt: TGTGCCAGCAGTTCCGGGACACTCTACACTGAAGCTTTCTTT

abundance: -
v_gene: TRBV6-2/TRBV6-3
j_gene: TRBJ2-3
d_gene: TRBD2
CDR3aa: CASSYTTSGGASTQYF
CDR3nt: TGTGCCAGCAGTTACACCACAAGCGGGGGGGCATCTACGCAGTATTTT

abundance: -
v_gene: TRBV10-3
j_gene: TRBJ2-1
d_gene: TRBD2
CDR3aa: CATRTSGGEQFF
CDR3nt: TGTGCCACCCGGACTAGCGGGGGTGAACAGTTCTTC

abundance: -
v_gene: TRBV5-4
j_gene: TRBJ2-3
d_gene: TRBD2
CDR3aa: CASSTQRGGTADTQYF
CDR3nt: TGTGCCAGCAGCACCCAGCGGGGGGGCACCGCAGATACGCAGTATTTT

abundance: -
v_gene: TRBV24-1
j_gene: TRBJ1-4
d_gene: TRBD1
CDR3aa: CATQGQGGEKLFF
CDR3nt: TGTGCCACCCAAGGACAGGGAGGTGAAAAACTGTTTTTT

abundance: -
v_gene: TRBV7-2
j_gene: TRBJ2-5
d_gene: -
CDR3aa: CASSLAGQLQLAQETQYF
CDR3nt: TGTGCCAGCAGCTTAGCGGGGCAGCTTCAACTAGCTCAAGAGACCCAGTACTTC

abundance: once
v_gene: TRBV4-3
j_gene: TRBJ1-4
d_gene: TRBD1
CDR3aa: CASSQDWGQGNEKLFF
CDR3nt: TGCGCCAGCAGCCAAGATTGGGGACAGGGAAATGAAAAACTGTTTTTT

abundance: -
v_gene: TRBV28
j_gene: TRBJ2-5
d_gene: TRBD2
CDR3aa: CASSLAGGLRETQYF
CDR3nt: TGTGCCAGCAGTTTAGCGGGGGGGCTTCGGGAGACCCAGTACTTC

abundance: -
v_gene: TRBV4-3
j_gene: TRBJ2-1
d_gene: TRBD1
CDR3aa: CASSQGTGVEQFF
CDR3nt: TGCGCCAGCAGCCAAGGGACAGGGGTTGAGCAGTTCTTC

abundance: -
v_gene: TRBV18
j_gene: TRBJ2-6
d_gene: TRBD1
CDR3aa: CASSPPTGGLISGANVLTF
CDR3nt: TGTGCCAGCTCACCACCAACAGGGGGCTTAATCTCTGGGGCCAACGTCCTGACTTTC

abundance: -
v_gene: TRBV10-1
j_gene: TRBJ2-1
d_gene: -
CDR3aa: CASSAGGQGEQFF
CDR3nt: TGCGCCAGCAGTGCCGGGGGGCAGGGTGAGCAGTTCTTC

abundance: -
v_gene: TRBV19
j_gene: TRBJ1-1
d_gene: TRBD1
CDR3aa: CASSSSDRGRLTEAFF
CDR3nt: TGTGCCAGTAGTTCCTCGGACAGGGGGCGTTTGACTGAAGCTTTCTTT

abundance: once
v_gene: TRBV7-2
j_gene: TRBJ1-4
d_gene: TRBD1
CDR3aa: CASSFDRGHEKLFF
CDR3nt: TGTGCCAGCAGCTTTGACAGGGGGCATGAAAAACTGTTTTTT

abundance: -
v_gene: TRBV5-1
j_gene: TRBJ2-6
d_gene: TRBD1
CDR3aa: CASSLRTGSNVLTF
CDR3nt: TGCGCCAGCAGCTTAAGGACAGGGTCCAACGTCCTGACTTTC

abundance: -
v_gene: TRBV11-2
j_gene: TRBJ1-1
d_gene: -
CDR3aa: CASIPVTAAGTEAFF
CDR3nt: TGTGCCAGCATCCCGGTCACGGCCGCAGGCACTGAAGCTTTCTTT

abundance: -
v_gene: TRBV5-6
j_gene: TRBJ2-5
d_gene: -
CDR3aa: CASSSWGGRETQYF
CDR3nt: TGTGCCAGCAGCTCTTGGGGGGGCCGGGAGACCCAGTACTTC

abundance: -
v_gene: TRBV5-1
j_gene: TRBJ2-3
d_gene: TRBD2
CDR3aa: CASSPRTSGVTDTQYF
CDR3nt: TGCGCCAGCAGCCCGAGGACTAGCGGGGTCACAGATACGCAGTATTTT

abundance: -
v_gene: TRBV7-6
j_gene: TRBJ2-3
d_gene: TRBD1
CDR3aa: CASSLETGSTDTQYF
CDR3nt: TGTGCCAGCAGCTTAGAGACAGGGAGCACAGATACGCAGTATTTT

abundance: -
v_gene: TRBV6-5
j_gene: TRBJ2-2
d_gene: -
CDR3aa: CASIGTTNTGELFF
CDR3nt: TGTGCCAGCATTGGGACAACGAACACCGGGGAGCTGTTTTTT

abundance: -
v_gene: TRBV9
j_gene: TRBJ1-2
d_gene: -
CDR3aa: CASSVGGSGYGYGYTF
CDR3nt: TGTGCCAGCAGCGTAGGGGGTTCGGGGTACGGCTATGGCTACACCTTC

abundance: -
v_gene: TRBV2
j_gene: TRBJ1-2
d_gene: TRBD1
CDR3aa: CASRGQGLNYGYTF
CDR3nt: TGTGCCAGCAGGGGACAGGGACTAAACTATGGCTACACCTTC

abundance: -
v_gene: TRBV28
j_gene: TRBJ1-2
d_gene: TRBD1
CDR3aa: CASSSRGQIYGYTF
CDR3nt: TGTGCCAGCAGTTCCAGGGGGCAAATCTATGGCTACACCTTC

abundance: -
v_gene: TRBV11-2
j_gene: TRBJ1-1
d_gene: -
CDR3aa: CASSLRGEAGAFF
CDR3nt: TGTGCCAGCAGCTTACGTGGGGAGGCGGGAGCTTTCTTT

abundance: -
v_gene: TRBV10-3
j_gene: TRBJ1-2
d_gene: TRBD1
CDR3aa: CASVHGQGAEMGGYTF
CDR3nt: TGTGCCAGCGTCCATGGACAGGGGGCGGAAATGGGTGGCTACACCTTC

abundance: once
v_gene: TRBV5-1
j_gene: TRBJ2-3
d_gene: TRBD1
CDR3aa: CASRTGTGPPDTQYF
CDR3nt: TGCGCCAGCAGGACCGGGACAGGGCCCCCAGATACGCAGTATTTT

abundance: -
v_gene: TRBV13
j_gene: TRBJ1-2
d_gene: -
CDR3aa: CASSQAAGAGGYTF
CDR3nt: TGTGCCAGCAGCCAAGCCGCAGGGGCCGGGGGCTACACCTTC

abundance: -
v_gene: TRBV19
j_gene: TRBJ1-4
d_gene: -
CDR3aa: CASSRGSINEKLFF
CDR3nt: TGTGCCAGTTCCAGGGGTTCGATTAATGAAAAACTGTTTTTT

abundance: -
v_gene: TRBV9
j_gene: TRBJ2-2
d_gene: -
CDR3aa: CASSVVPGGGELFF
CDR3nt: TGTGCCAGCAGCGTAGTACCCGGAGGCGGGGAGCTGTTTTTT

abundance: once
v_gene: TRBV7-2
j_gene: TRBJ2-6
d_gene: TRBD1
CDR3aa: CASSADRGGSGANVLTF
CDR3nt: TGTGCCAGCAGCGCGGACAGGGGAGGTTCTGGGGCCAACGTCCTGACTTTC

abundance: many
v_gene: TRBV11-2
j_gene: TRBJ2-2
d_gene: -
CDR3aa: CASSLGRTGELFF
CDR3nt: TGTGCCAGCAGCTTAGGCAGAACCGGGGAGCTGTTTTTT

abundance: -
v_gene: TRBV7-9
j_gene: TRBJ1-1
d_gene: -
CDR3aa: CASSPNTQRPEAFF
CDR3nt: TGTGCCAGCAGCCCCAACACCCAGCGTCCTGAAGCTTTCTTT

abundance: few
v_gene: TRBV28
j_gene: TRBJ1-2
d_gene: -
CDR3aa: CASSLWFGVEVSSGYTF
CDR3nt: TGTGCCAGCAGTTTATGGTTCGGTGTTGAGGTTTCCAGTGGCTACACCTTC

abundance: -
v_gene: TRBV2
j_gene: TRBJ1-1
d_gene: TRBD1
CDR3aa: CASRLQGAQNFNTEAFF
CDR3nt: TGTGCCAGCAGGCTACAGGGGGCGCAAAATTTTAACACTGAAGCTTTCTTT

abundance: -
v_gene: TRBV3-1/TRBV3-2
j_gene: TRBJ2-7
d_gene: -
CDR3aa: CASSPFWARGEQYF
CDR3nt: TGTGCCAGCAGCCCATTCTGGGCCCGGGGGGAGCAGTACTTC

abundance: few
v_gene: TRBV18
j_gene: TRBJ1-2
d_gene: -
CDR3aa: CASSPSRTEGYGYTF
CDR3nt: TGTGCCAGCTCACCCTCCCGGACAGAGGGTTATGGCTACACCTTC

abundance: -
v_gene: TRBV7-2
j_gene: TRBJ1-3
d_gene: TRBD1
CDR3aa: CASSLEWTGGGNTIYF
CDR3nt: TGTGCCAGCAGCTTAGAGTGGACAGGGGGCGGAAACACCATATATTTT

abundance: -
v_gene: TRBV24-1
j_gene: TRBJ2-3
d_gene: -
CDR3aa: CATSPTGQHTDTQYF
CDR3nt: TGTGCCACCAGTCCCACTGGACAGCACACAGATACGCAGTATTTT

abundance: -
v_gene: TRBV6-2/TRBV6-3
j_gene: TRBJ1-1
d_gene: TRBD1
CDR3aa: CASSYLDRATEAFF
CDR3nt: TGTGCCAGCAGTTACCTGGACAGGGCCACTGAAGCTTTCTTT

abundance: -
v_gene: TRBV18
j_gene: TRBJ2-1
d_gene: -
CDR3aa: CASSPLRGFYNEQFF
CDR3nt: TGTGCCAGCTCACCACTAAGAGGGTTCTACAATGAGCAGTTCTTC

abundance: -
v_gene: TRBV3-1/TRBV3-2
j_gene: TRBJ1-4
d_gene: -
CDR3aa: CASREGTATNEKLFF
CDR3nt: TGTGCCAGCAGGGAGGGGACTGCAACTAATGAAAAACTGTTTTTT

abundance: few
v_gene: TRBV28
j_gene: TRBJ1-6
d_gene: TRBD1
CDR3aa: CASSSRQGRGSPLHF
CDR3nt: TGTGCCAGCAGCTCGAGACAGGGAAGAGGGTCACCCCTCCACTTT

abundance: once
v_gene: TRBV6-2/TRBV6-3
j_gene: TRBJ2-1
d_gene: TRBD2
CDR3aa: CASSLSAGGSLYNEQFF
CDR3nt: TGTGCCAGCAGTTTGTCAGCGGGGGGCAGCCTCTACAATGAGCAGTTCTTC

abundance: few
v_gene: TRBV19
j_gene: TRBJ1-2
d_gene: TRBD1
CDR3aa: CASIWGQGRHYGYTF
CDR3nt: TGTGCCAGTATCTGGGGACAGGGCCGTCATTATGGCTACACCTTC

abundance: -
v_gene: TRBV2
j_gene: TRBJ2-3
d_gene: -
CDR3aa: CASSEGQITDTQYF
CDR3nt: TGTGCCAGCAGTGAAGGACAGATCACAGATACGCAGTATTTT

abundance: -
v_gene: TRBV5-6
j_gene: TRBJ1-3
d_gene: TRBD1
CDR3aa: CASSLGADRAGNTIYF
CDR3nt: TGTGCCAGCAGCTTGGGCGCGGACAGGGCTGGAAACACCATATATTTT